This note documents a single TCR beta chain sequence. Individuals who donated were healthy Caucasians from Russia aged about 6 to 90. Per individual sample, total RNA of at least 5 micrograms was extracted. Then a second PCR, running about 6 to 12 cycles, was carried out with a sample-barcoded 5' primer and a J-beta primer mix. TCRdb reanalysed the 5' RACE reads using MiXCR and keeps one entry per CDR3 protein. The sample records 750,000 or so distinct CDR3 sequences, around 25% being singletons. The ends were cut back, 10 bases at V and 2 bases at J, with 21 bases in the middle. Germline values: CDR1 SEHNR, CDR2 FQNEAQ (reference sequence). This CDR3 has 15 amino acids. The data were obtained in a study of blood T cells in healthy people across ages. These data were also reused for a study on T cells of mothers and their children.

This chain connects TRBV7-9 to TRBJ2-7; D remains ambiguous. The sequence was obtained from a boy aged 10-17 years in good health. The sample consisted of blood. The CDR3 DNA is TGTGCCACTCGTGCCTTTGAAGATCCTACCTACGAGCAGTACTTC. Its translation: CATRAFEDPTYEQYF.